The 9 T cell receptor beta chains below all came from one sample that was sequenced in a study of T cells after yellow fever vaccination. TCRdb analysed the 5' RACE reads with MiXCR anew, one entry per CDR3 protein. This sample has 400,000 to 650,000 distinct CDR3 sequences; roughly 22% occur once, and the top ten carry less than 20%. The starting material was PBMCs, obtained 20 to 25 days after the first yellow fever vaccination. The receptor set was obtained from a man aged 18 to 29 who received the YFV17D yellow fever vaccine.

J is TRBJ1-4 and V is TRBV7-2; 8 positions agree with TRBD1. In germline, CDR1 is SGHTA, CDR2 FQGNSA. Germline trimming cut 7 bases from V and 8 bases from J; bases unmatched to any gene: 6. The CDR3 totals 13 residues. The CDR3 sequence: CASTSGGGEKLFF. Written as DNA, the CDR3 is TGTGCCAGCACCTCAGGGGGCGGGGAAAAACTGTTTTTT.

The chain joins TRBV6-1 to TRBJ2-3; the match to TRBD2 covers 9 bases. The CDR3 loop spans 14 amino acids. V was pared by 8 bases and J by 2 bases, with 5 bases of the junction left unmatched. The germline gives CDR1 MNHNS, CDR2 SASEGT. In DNA, the CDR3 is TGTGCCAGCGCAAGCGGGGGGACCACAGATACGCAGTATTTT. It translates to CASASGGTTDTQYF.

In this sample, this clonotype turned up a few times. One junction end does not reproduce the germline sequence, and a read error may be involved. The chain recombines TRBV7-6 with TRBJ2-2; D unresolved. Germline CDR1 SGHVS, CDR2 FNYEAQ. CDR3 size: 18 residues. CDR3 bases: TGTGCCAGCAGCTTAGCGCTTCGGATGGAGTCGAATACCGGGGAGCTGTTTTTT. Amino acid sequence: CASSLALRMESNTGELFF.

This clonotype was counted only a few times. The V call is TRBV10-3, the J call TRBJ2-5, with 10 bases aligning to TRBD1. This CDR3 is 11 amino acids long. The germline V gene has CDR1 ENHRY and CDR2 SYGVKD. The junction had 3 bases not matched to a gene; V was cut back by 11 bases and J by 6 bases. The CDR3: CAVDRGQTQYF. The CDR3 coding sequence is TGTGCCGTTGACAGGGGGCAGACCCAGTACTTC.

This clonotype came up a few times. The V gene is TRBV6-5, the J gene TRBJ2-7; D perhaps matches TRBD1 (6 bases). This CDR3 has 16 amino acids. The V end was cut by 2 bases, the J end by 0 bases, with 14 bases between. The germline V gene has CDR1 MNHEY and CDR2 SVGAGI. The CDR3 spells CASSYKPRGFSYEQYV. For the CDR3, the DNA is TGTGCCAGCAGTTACAAGCCCAGGGGCTTCTCCTACGAGCAGTACGTC.

This clonotype was seen only a few times. The chain employs TRBV7-9 and TRBJ1-2; 11 positions match TRBD1. Per germline, CDR1 SEHNR and CDR2 FQNEAQ (reference sequence). J gave up 7 bases and V 5 bases, and 6 bases lay outside the gene matches. The CDR3 has 14 amino acids. The CDR3 region has the DNA TGTGCCAGCAGCCCCGGACAGGGGGCGGTTGGCTACACCTTC. Translation: CASSPGQGAVGYTF. Drawing the rest from reference TRBV7-9 and TRBJ1-2, the complete variable domain is DTGVSQNPRHKITKRGQNVTFRCDPISEHNRLYWYRQTLGQGPEFLTYFQNEAQLEKSRLLSDRFSAERPKGSFSTLEIQRTEQGDSAMYLCASSPGQGAVGYTFGSGTRLTVV.

Only a few counts were recorded for this clonotype. V and J are TRBV5-6 and TRBJ2-7; tentative D call: TRBD2 (5 bases). Germline loops: CDR1 SGHDT, CDR2 YYEEEE. The CDR3 totals 13 residues. V was clipped by 1 base and J by 3 bases, with 8 bases between them. The CDR3 bases are TGTGCCAGCAGCTTGTCCGGGATCTACGAGCAGTACTTC. Protein sequence: CASSLSGIYEQYF.

The chain is built from TRBV5-1 and TRBJ2-1; maybe TRBD1 (6 bases). Germline-derived CDR1 and CDR2 are SGHRS and YFSETQ. Trimming shortened V by 0 bases and J by 3 bases, and 10 bases separated the two germline ends. This CDR3 is built from 15 residues. The CDR3 loop is CASSLAGAGYNEQFF. CDR3 in DNA: TGCGCCAGCAGCTTGGCAGGGGCTGGCTACAATGAGCAGTTCTTC.

A few counts support this clonotype. The chain employs TRBV7-2 and TRBJ1-1, with D possibly matching TRBD1 (5 bases). The CDR3 loop spans 14 amino acids. CDR1 is SGHTA, CDR2 FQGNSA, per germline. Trimming pared 5 bases from V and 4 bases from J, leaving 14 bases between. The CDR3 sequence is CASSLRRGGTEAFF. For the CDR3, the DNA is TGTGCCAGCAGCCTCCGGCGCGGGGGCACTGAAGCTTTCTTT.